A single sample is the source of the 19 T cell receptor beta chains below, sequenced in a study of blood T cell repertoires in COVID-19. Profiling relied on immunoSEQ multiplex PCR, and the TCRdb table lists in-frame clones only, not all of them. Of about 160,000 clones in the sample, roughly 88% were seen once. The sample was peripheral blood. The receptor set was obtained from a man aged 18 to 30 with acute or convalescent COVID-19.

This clone was counted between two and nine times. This chain uses TRBV18 with TRBJ2-7; D perhaps matches TRBD1 (5 bases). The length of the CDR3 is 14 residues. The germline V and J ends were trimmed by 1 base and 2 bases, with 9 bases remaining between them. CDR1 KGHSH and CDR2 LQKENI come from the germline V gene. The CDR3 reads CASSPRQIAYEQYF. The CDR3 DNA reads TGTGCCAGCTCACCACGACAGATAGCCTACGAGCAGTACTTC.

A single count supports this clone. The chain carries TRBV9 and TRBJ1-2; 7 bases are a match to TRBD1. CDR3 length equals 15 residues. Germline CDR1 SGDLS, CDR2 YYNGEE. Losses at the gene ends were 0 bases for V and 1 base for J; bases not matched to a gene: 3. CDR3 in DNA: TGTGCCAGCAGCGTAGGGGACAGCCTTAACTATGGCTACACCTTC. This translates into CASSVGDSLNYGYTF.

This chain connects TRBV7-8 to TRBJ2-7; 13 bases match TRBD2. The CDR3 spans 15 residues. CDR1 and CDR2 (germline): SGHVS, FQNEAQ. V lost 5 bases to trimming and J lost 3 bases; unmatched junction nucleotides: 4. The DNA of the CDR3 is TGTGCCAGCAGCCACAGGACTAGCGGGAGCTACGAGCAGTACTTC. It encodes CASSHRTSGSYEQYF.

The V call is TRBV10-2, the J call TRBJ2-7, with 10 bases matching TRBD2. The CDR3 is 16 amino acids. Germline assignment: CDR1 WSHSY and CDR2 SAAADI. Trimming cost V 6 bases and J 2 bases; bases outside gene matches: 10. CDR3 region: CASRHTPSGGAYEQYF. The CDR3 DNA is TGCGCCAGCAGGCATACCCCTAGCGGGGGAGCCTACGAGCAGTACTTC.

Notes on this clone: A read error is likely, as this CDR3 ends without the conserved phenylalanine or tryptophan. It is unclear where the CDR3 begins or ends on the DNA, so no DNA is shown, and the CDR3 is as TCRdb lists it. The rearrangement links TRBV9 to TRBJ1-2; no check of the table's D call, TRBD1, against the DNA was made. In germline, CDR1 is SGDLS, CDR2 YYNGEE. The CDR3 adds up to 9 amino acids, both ends counted. The chain's CDR3 is CASSVEQSL.

The V call is TRBV5-1, the J call TRBJ2-5; 7 bases agree with TRBD1. The CDR3 spans 15 residues. Unmatched junction bases numbered 13, after V lost 6 bases and J lost 5 bases. From germline, CDR1 is SGHRS and CDR2 YFSETQ. The CDR3 region is CASIEETGMKETQYF. The CDR3 DNA is TGCGCCAGCATCGAGGAGACAGGGATGAAGGAGACCCAGTACTTC.

This chain joins TRBV5-1 and TRBJ1-1, with TRBD1 matching over 7 bases. The CDR3 has 15 residues. The germline V gene encodes CDR1 SGHRS and CDR2 YFSETQ. Trimming removed 4 bases from V and 4 bases from J; junction bases left unmatched: 10. The CDR3, as DNA: TGCGCCAGCAGCCCTACGACAGGGTCAGGCACTGAAGCTTTCTTT. This encodes CASSPTTGSGTEAFF.

V gene TRBV18 combines with J gene TRBJ2-3; possibly TRBD1 for D (6 bases). CDR3 size: 16 residues. The V end was cut by 1 base, the J end by 0 bases, with 11 bases between. The germline gives CDR1 KGHSH, CDR2 LQKENI. CDR3 in DNA: TGTGCCAGCTCACCACTAACAGGGAAAAGCACAGATACGCAGTATTTT. Amino acid sequence: CASSPLTGKSTDTQYF. Full variable domain (remainder filled in from reference TRBV18 and TRBJ2-3): NAGVMQNPRHLVRRRGQEARLRCSPMKGHSHVYWYRQLPEEGLKFMVYLQKENIIDESGMPKERFSAEFPKEGPSILRIQQVVRGDSAAYFCASSPLTGKSTDTQYFGPGTRLTVL.

V and J are TRBV18 and TRBJ2-3; D possibly corresponds to TRBD2 (5 bases). This CDR3 contains 12 residues. Trimming stripped 6 bases from V and 5 bases from J, with 9 bases between. Germline-derived CDR1 and CDR2 are KGHSH and LQKENI. CDR3 DNA: TGTGCCAGCTCCCCGAGCGGAGATACGCAGTATTTT. Its translation is CASSPSGDTQYF.

The chain links TRBV19 to TRBJ2-1, with D tentatively TRBD1 (5 bases). Trimming took 4 bases from V and 5 from J, leaving 12 bases between them. This CDR3 contains 14 residues. Germline CDR1 LNHDA, CDR2 SQIVND (reference sequence). This CDR3 reads CASSKGRFNNEQFF. CDR3 DNA: TGTGCCAGTAGTAAGGGGCGTTTTAACAATGAGCAGTTCTTC.

This clone has a single count. The chain carries TRBV6-1 and TRBJ2-2, with 9 bases lining up with TRBD1. The germline V gene encodes CDR1 MNHNS and CDR2 SASEGT. Trimming at V came to 4 bases and at J to 3 bases, leaving 6 bases not matched to a gene. The CDR3 length is 16 residues. DNA of the CDR3: TGTGCCAGCAGTGGGCCGGGACAGGGCGACACCGGGGAGCTGTTTTTT. Amino acid sequence: CASSGPGQGDTGELFF.

The rearrangement uses TRBV5-1 and TRBJ2-3; 7 bases align to TRBD2. The CDR3 is made up of 15 amino acids. V shed 6 bases, J shed 2 bases, and the junction held 9 bases outside the gene matches. Germline V gives CDR1 SGHRS, CDR2 YFSETQ. CDR3 bases: TGCGCCAGCAAAAGTCTGGCGGGAGACACAGATACGCAGTATTTT. Amino acids: CASKSLAGDTDTQYF.

V gene TRBV4-2 combines with J gene TRBJ1-1, with D uncertain. V lost 1 base to trimming and J lost 7 bases, with 16 bases between them. Germline V gene sequence: CDR1 LGHNA, CDR2 YNFKEQ. This CDR3 contains 15 residues. As DNA, the CDR3 is TGTGCCAGCAGCCAAGTGGAGGGAATGTACGGTGAAGCTTTCTTT. This codes for CASSQVEGMYGEAFF.

The chain has TRBV2 and TRBJ1-2; 11 nucleotides line up with TRBD1. The germline gives CDR1 SNHLY, CDR2 FYNNEI. This CDR3 is built from 13 residues. Unmatched junction bases numbered 5, after V lost 7 bases and J lost 7 bases. CDR3 amino acids: CASIGTGGGGYTF. The CDR3 nucleotides read TGTGCCAGCATTGGGACAGGGGGGGGTGGCTACACCTTC.

J is TRBJ2-4 and V is TRBV5-1; D remains ambiguous. This CDR3 comprises 13 residues. Germline V gene lookup returns CDR1 SGHRS and CDR2 YFSETQ. V dropped 0 bases and J dropped 5 bases, with 6 bases sitting between them. The CDR3 region is CASSLGSENIQYF. CDR3 nucleotides: TGCGCCAGCAGCTTGGGCAGTGAAAACATTCAGTACTTC. Full variable domain (missing parts from reference TRBV5-1 and TRBJ2-4): KAGVTQTPRYLIKTRGQQVTLSCSPISGHRSVSWYQQTPGQGLQFLFEYFSETQRNKGNFPGRFSGRQFSNSRSEMNVSTLELGDSALYLCASSLGSENIQYFGAGTRLSVL.

The CDR3 DNA is TGCGCCAGCAGCCATTGGACAGCTAGCTCCTACAATGAGCAGTTCTTC. Translated: CASSHWTASSYNEQFF. The chain carries TRBV5-1 and TRBJ2-1; possibly TRBD1 for D (6 bases). The V end lost 4 bases, the J end lost 0 bases, and 14 bases lay between the germline ends. Germline CDR1 reads SGHRS; CDR2 reads YFSETQ. The CDR3 totals 16 residues.

The rearrangement joins TRBV3-1 (or the pseudogene TRBV3-2) to TRBJ1-5, with D possibly being TRBD1 (5 bases). The CDR3 is made up of 12 amino acids. CDR1 is LGHDT, CDR2 YNNKEL, per germline (reference sequence). V gave up 4 bases and J gave up 6 bases, with 7 bases separating them. The DNA for the CDR3 is TGTGCCAGCAGCCGGGGGGTTCAGCCCCAGCATTTT. Translated, it gives CASSRGVQPQHF.

The rearrangement joins TRBV29-1 to TRBJ1-2; tentative D call: TRBD1 (5 bases). The CDR3 spans 13 residues. The V gene's germline CDR1 is SQVTM and CDR2 ANQGSEA. Between the trimmed V and J ends, which lost 7 bases and 5 bases, there was a span of 17 bases. Here the CDR3 DNA reads TGCAGCGCCAAGAGACAGTCTACTTATGGCTACACCTTC. This gives the protein CSAKRQSTYGYTF.

The chain carries TRBV29-1 and TRBJ2-2; tentatively, D is TRBD1 (6 bases). This CDR3 has 12 amino acids. V gave up 6 bases and J gave up 7 bases, with 12 bases separating them. Germline loops: CDR1 SQVTM, CDR2 ANQGSEA. This CDR3 reads CSVRYRDGELFF. The CDR3 DNA is TGCAGCGTCAGATACAGGGACGGGGAGCTGTTTTTT.